This TCR beta chain was obtained from a study of CD8+ T cells in alopecia areata. Trimming took 4 bases from V and 3 from J, leaving 16 bases between them. The germline CDR1 and CDR2 sequences are SGHDN and FVKESK. There are 15 residues in the CDR3. As for this clone: The target antigen is unknown.

Study results and caveats: Tissue-resident alphabeta T cells belonging to normal skin likewise get sequenced within scalp specimens. Higher clonality and more expanded CD8+ clones appeared in lesional than normal scalp.

Isolated RNA was reverse transcribed into cDNA used as the sequencing template. TCRdb's copy holds only in-frame clones and misses some; the assay was immunoSEQ multiplex PCR. The sample contains around 120,000 clones, 35% to 45% of which appear only once. The receptor's source is a human donor with alopecia areata. The chain carries TRBV14 and TRBJ2-7; tentative D call: TRBD2 (6 bases). The specimen was CD4+ T cells sorted from blood. The CDR3 loop is CASSRQGQGGYEQYF. Written as DNA, the CDR3 is TGTGCCAGCAGCCGTCAGGGCCAGGGAGGCTACGAGCAGTACTTC.